This T cell receptor beta chain stems from a study of identifying expanded T cells in peripheral blood. Study results and caveats: Two-week clone count variance significantly increased as total template count grew.

Generated by immunoSEQ multiplex PCR, the TCRdb table keeps only in-frame clones and is missing some. The repertoire has approximately 110,000 clones, roughly 89% of them found once; the top ten carry 16%. On this clone: The antigen is not known.

Sequenced material: blood. The clonotype originates from a person aged 18 to 75 in good health.

CDR3 protein: CASSLELAGGGRTQYF. In DNA, the CDR3 is TGTGCCAGCAGCTTGGAGCTAGCGGGGGGGGGCAGAACCCAGTACTTC. The V and J genes are TRBV5-4 and TRBJ2-5; 12 nucleotides line up with TRBD2. Germline values: CDR1 SGHNT, CDR2 YYREEE (reference sequence). This CDR3 contains 16 residues. V was pared by 0 bases and J by 8 bases, with 8 bases of the junction left unmatched. Full variable domain (rest looked up from reference TRBV5-4 and TRBJ2-5): ETGVTQSPTHLIKTRGQQVTLRCSSQSGHNTVSWYQQALGQGPQFIFQYYREEENGRGNFPPRFSGLQFPNYSSELNVNALELDDSALYLCASSLELAGGGRTQYFGPGTRLLVL.